This TCR beta chain was observed in a study of shared clonotypes between healthy human individuals. Using immunoSEQ multiplex PCR, the repertoire was profiled, and TCRdb retains in-frame clones only, with some absent. The sample shows over 2,000,000 clones, over 85% of them seen only once. CD45RO-negative, CCR7-selected cells formed the naive CD8 fraction, which excluded terminally differentiated effector memory CD45RA+ cells. The CDR3 extends over 15 amino acids. Trimming removed 5 bases at V and 8 bases at J, with 18 bases between. Germline V lookup: CDR1 SEHNR, CDR2 FQNEAQ (reference sequence). The origin of this receptor is a man aged 18 to 35 in good health. Some clones in this sample may be carry-over from other donors' samples. Sequenced: naive CD8+ T cells from PBMCs. The chain uses TRBV7-9 and TRBJ1-4; possible D gene TRBD1, 5 bases. CDR3 region: CASSPPGRLYEKLFF. Here the CDR3 DNA reads TGTGCCAGCAGCCCTCCGGGACGTTTGTACGAAAAACTGTTTTTT. Based on the CDR3 plus reference TRBV7-9 and TRBJ1-4, the full variable domain is DTGVSQNPRHKITKRGQNVTFRCDPISEHNRLYWYRQTLGQGPEFLTYFQNEAQLEKSRLLSDRFSAERPKGSFSTLEIQRTEQGDSAMYLCASSPPGRLYEKLFFGSGTQLSVL.